This T cell receptor (beta chain) was documented in a study of blood T cells in healthy people across ages. Using a J-beta primer mix together with a sample-barcoded 5' primer, a second PCR was run for roughly 6 to 12 cycles. TCRdb redid the calling of the 5' RACE reads with MiXCR, one entry per CDR3 protein. The repertoire holds around 710,000 distinct CDR3 sequences, approximately 39% seen once, with 20% to 25% in the top ten. J was trimmed by 4 bases and V by 6 bases; bases with no gene match: 5. Germline-derived CDR1 and CDR2 are SGHTA and FQGNSA. The CDR3 spans 13 residues. The chain carries TRBV7-2 and TRBJ2-5, with 7 bases that match TRBD1. The receptor was derived from a woman aged 55-69 years in good health. Sequenced input: blood. CDR3 sequence: CASRRQGSETQYF. The DNA for the CDR3 is TGTGCCAGCAGGAGACAGGGATCAGAGACCCAGTACTTC.